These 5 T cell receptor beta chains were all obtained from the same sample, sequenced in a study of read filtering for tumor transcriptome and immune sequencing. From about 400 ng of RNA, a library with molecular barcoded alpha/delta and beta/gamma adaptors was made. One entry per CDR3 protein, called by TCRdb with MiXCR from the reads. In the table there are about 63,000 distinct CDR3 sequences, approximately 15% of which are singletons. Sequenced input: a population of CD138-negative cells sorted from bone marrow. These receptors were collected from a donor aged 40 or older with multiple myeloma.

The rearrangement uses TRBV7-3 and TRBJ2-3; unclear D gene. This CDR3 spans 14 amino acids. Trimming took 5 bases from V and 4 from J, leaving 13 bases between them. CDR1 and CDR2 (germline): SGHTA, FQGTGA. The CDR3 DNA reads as TGTGCCAGCAGCCCCCGAGGTAGTCCAGATACGCAGTATTTT. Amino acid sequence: CASSPRGSPDTQYF.

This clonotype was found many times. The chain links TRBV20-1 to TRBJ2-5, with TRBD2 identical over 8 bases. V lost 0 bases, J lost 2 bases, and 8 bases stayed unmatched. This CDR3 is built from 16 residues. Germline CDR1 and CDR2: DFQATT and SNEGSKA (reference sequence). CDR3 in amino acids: CSARDRSSGYQETQYF. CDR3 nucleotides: TGCAGTGCTAGAGATCGTTCTAGCGGGTATCAAGAGACCCAGTACTTC.

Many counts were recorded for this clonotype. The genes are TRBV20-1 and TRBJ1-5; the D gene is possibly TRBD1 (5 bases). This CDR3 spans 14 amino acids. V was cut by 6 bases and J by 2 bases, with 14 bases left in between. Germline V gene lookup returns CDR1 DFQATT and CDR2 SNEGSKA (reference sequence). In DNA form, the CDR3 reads TGCAGTGCCCGGGGGGATCATGGCAATCAGCCCCAGCATTTT. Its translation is CSARGDHGNQPQHF.

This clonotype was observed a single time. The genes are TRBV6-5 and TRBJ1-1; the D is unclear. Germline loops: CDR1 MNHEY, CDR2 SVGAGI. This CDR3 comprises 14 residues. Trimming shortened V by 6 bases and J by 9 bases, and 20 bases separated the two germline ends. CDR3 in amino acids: CASSRDIRRTKAFF. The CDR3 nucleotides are TGTGCCAGCAGCCGAGACATCAGGCGGACTAAAGCTTTCTTT.

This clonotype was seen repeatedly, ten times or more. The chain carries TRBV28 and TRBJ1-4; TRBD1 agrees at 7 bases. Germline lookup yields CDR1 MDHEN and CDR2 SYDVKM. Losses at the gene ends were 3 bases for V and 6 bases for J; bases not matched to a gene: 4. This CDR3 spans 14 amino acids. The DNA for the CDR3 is TGTGCCAGCAGTTTGTCCAGGGGGGATGAAAAACTGTTTTTT. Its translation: CASSLSRGDEKLFF.